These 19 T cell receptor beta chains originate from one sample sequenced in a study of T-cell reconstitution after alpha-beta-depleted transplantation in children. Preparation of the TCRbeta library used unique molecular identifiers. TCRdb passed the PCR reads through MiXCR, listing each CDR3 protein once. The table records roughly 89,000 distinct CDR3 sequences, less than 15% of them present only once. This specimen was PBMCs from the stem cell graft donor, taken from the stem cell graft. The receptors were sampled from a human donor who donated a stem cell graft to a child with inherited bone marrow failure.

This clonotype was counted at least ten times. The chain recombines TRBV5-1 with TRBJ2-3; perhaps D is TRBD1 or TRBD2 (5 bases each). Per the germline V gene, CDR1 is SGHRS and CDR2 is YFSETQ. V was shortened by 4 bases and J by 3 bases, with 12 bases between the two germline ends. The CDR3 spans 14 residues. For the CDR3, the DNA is TGCGCCAGCAGCGGGGGAGCTAGAACAGATACGCAGTATTTT. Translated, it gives CASSGGARTDTQYF.

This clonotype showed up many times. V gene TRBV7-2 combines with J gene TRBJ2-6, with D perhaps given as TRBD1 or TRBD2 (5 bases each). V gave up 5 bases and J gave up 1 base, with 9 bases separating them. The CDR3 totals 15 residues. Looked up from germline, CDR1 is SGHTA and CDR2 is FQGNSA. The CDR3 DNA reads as TGTGCCAGCAGCGGGTGGGGGTCTGGGGCCAACGTCCTGACTTTC. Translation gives CASSGWGSGANVLTF.

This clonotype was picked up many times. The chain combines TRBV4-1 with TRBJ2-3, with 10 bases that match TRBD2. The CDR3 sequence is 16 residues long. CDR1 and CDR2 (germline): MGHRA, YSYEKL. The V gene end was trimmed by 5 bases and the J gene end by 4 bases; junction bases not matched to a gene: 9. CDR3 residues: CASSSGIAGGSDTQYF. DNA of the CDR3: TGCGCCAGCAGCTCCGGGATAGCGGGAGGTTCAGATACGCAGTATTTT.

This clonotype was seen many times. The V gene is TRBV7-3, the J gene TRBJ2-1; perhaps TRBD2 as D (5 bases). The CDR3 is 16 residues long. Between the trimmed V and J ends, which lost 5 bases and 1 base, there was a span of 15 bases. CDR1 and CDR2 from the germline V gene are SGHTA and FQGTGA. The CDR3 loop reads CASSPYRGSSYNEQFF. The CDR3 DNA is TGTGCCAGCAGCCCTTATCGGGGTTCGTCCTACAATGAGCAGTTCTTC.

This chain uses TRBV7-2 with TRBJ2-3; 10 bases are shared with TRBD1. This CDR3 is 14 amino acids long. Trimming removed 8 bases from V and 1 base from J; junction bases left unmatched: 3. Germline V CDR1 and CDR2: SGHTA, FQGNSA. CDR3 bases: TGTGCCAGCCAGACAGGGGGCGGCACAGATACGCAGTATTTT. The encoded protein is CASQTGGGTDTQYF. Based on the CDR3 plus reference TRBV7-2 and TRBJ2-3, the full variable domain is GAGVSQSPSNKVTEKGKDVELRCDPISGHTALYWYRQSLGQGLEFLIYFQGNSAPDKSGLPSDRFSAERTGGSVSTLTIQRTQQEDSAVYLCASQTGGGTDTQYFGPGTRLTVL.

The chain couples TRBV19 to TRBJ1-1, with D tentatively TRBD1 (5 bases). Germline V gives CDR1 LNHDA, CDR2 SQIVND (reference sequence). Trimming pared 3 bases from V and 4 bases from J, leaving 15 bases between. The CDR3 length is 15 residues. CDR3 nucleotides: TGTGCCAGTAGTATTTATGGGGGAGGCGGCACTGAAGCTTTCTTT. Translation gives CASSIYGGGGTEAFF.

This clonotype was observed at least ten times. CDR3 region: CASSQDEKYSNQPQHF. The CDR3 nucleotides read TGCGCCAGCAGCCAAGATGAGAAGTATAGCAATCAGCCCCAGCATTTT. The chain combines TRBV4-1 with TRBJ1-5; D remains unclear. Germline CDR1 and CDR2: MGHRA and YSYEKL. This CDR3 region has 16 residues. V lost 0 bases and J lost 0, with 9 bases in between.

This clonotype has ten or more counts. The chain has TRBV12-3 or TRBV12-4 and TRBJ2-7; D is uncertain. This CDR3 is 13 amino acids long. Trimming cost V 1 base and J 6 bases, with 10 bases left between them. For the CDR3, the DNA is TGTGCCAGCAGTTTAGGCAACGAAGTCGAGCAGTACTTC. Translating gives CASSLGNEVEQYF.

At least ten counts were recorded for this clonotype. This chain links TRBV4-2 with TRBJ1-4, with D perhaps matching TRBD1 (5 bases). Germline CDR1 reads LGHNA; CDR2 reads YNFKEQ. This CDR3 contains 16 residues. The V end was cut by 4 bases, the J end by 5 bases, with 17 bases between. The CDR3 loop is CASSRKPGPINEKLFF. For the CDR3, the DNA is TGTGCCAGCAGCCGTAAACCGGGACCGATAAATGAAAAACTGTTTTTT.

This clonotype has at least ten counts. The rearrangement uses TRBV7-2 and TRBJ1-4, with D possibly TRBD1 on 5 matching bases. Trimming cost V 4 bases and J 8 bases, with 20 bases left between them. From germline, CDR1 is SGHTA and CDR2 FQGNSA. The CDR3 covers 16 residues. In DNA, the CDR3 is TGTGCCAGCAGCTCCCTAGGCGGGGGATTAAAGGAAAAACTGTTTTTT. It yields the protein CASSSLGGGLKEKLFF.

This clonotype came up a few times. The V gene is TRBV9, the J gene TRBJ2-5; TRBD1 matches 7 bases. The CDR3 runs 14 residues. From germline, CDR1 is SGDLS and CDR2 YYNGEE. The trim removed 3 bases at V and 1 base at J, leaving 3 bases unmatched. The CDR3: CASSAGQIQETQYF. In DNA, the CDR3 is TGTGCCAGCAGCGCGGGACAGATCCAAGAGACCCAGTACTTC.

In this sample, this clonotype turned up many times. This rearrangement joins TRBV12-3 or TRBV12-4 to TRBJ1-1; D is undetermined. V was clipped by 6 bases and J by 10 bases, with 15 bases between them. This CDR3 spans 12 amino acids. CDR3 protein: CASSPAYQGAFF. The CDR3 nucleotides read TGTGCCAGCAGCCCTGCCTATCAAGGAGCTTTCTTT.

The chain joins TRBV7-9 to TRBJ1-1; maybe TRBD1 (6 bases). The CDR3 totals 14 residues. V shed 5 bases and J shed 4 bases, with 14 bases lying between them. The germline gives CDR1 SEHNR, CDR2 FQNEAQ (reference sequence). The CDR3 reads CASSQTGRGTEAFF. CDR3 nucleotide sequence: TGTGCCAGCAGCCAAACAGGGAGGGGCACTGAAGCTTTCTTT.

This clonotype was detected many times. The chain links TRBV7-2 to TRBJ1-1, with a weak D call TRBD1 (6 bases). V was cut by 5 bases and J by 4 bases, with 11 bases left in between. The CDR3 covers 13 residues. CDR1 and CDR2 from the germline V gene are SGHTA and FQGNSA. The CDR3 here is CASSPKGGTEAFF. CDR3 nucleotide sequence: TGTGCCAGCAGCCCAAAAGGGGGCACTGAAGCTTTCTTT.

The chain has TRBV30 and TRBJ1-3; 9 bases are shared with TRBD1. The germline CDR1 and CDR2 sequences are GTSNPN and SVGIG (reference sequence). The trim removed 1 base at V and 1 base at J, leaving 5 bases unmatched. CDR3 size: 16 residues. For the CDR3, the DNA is TGTGCCTGGAGTGCCCCCGGGACAGGGTCTGGAAACACCATATATTTT. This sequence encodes CAWSAPGTGSGNTIYF. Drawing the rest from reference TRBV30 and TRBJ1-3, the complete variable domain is SQTIHQWPATLVQPVGSPLSLECTVEGTSNPNLYWYRQAAGRGLQLLFYSVGIGQISSEVPQNLSASRPQDRQFILSSKKLLLSDSGFYLCAWSAPGTGSGNTIYFGEGSWLTVV.

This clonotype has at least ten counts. The CDR3 sequence: CASSLGTANEKLFF. The CDR3 coding sequence is TGTGCCAGCAGCTTAGGGACAGCTAATGAAAAACTGTTTTTT. The V and J genes are TRBV7-2 and TRBJ1-4; a possible D gene is TRBD1 (6 bases). Germline-derived CDR1 and CDR2 are SGHTA and FQGNSA. The CDR3 runs to 14 residues. Trimming took 1 base from V and 3 from J, leaving 6 bases between them.

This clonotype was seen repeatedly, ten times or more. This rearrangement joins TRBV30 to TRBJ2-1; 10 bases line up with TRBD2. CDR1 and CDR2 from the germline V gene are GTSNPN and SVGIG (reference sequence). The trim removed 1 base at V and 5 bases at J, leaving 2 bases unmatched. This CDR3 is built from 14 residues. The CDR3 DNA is TGTGCCTGGAGTGGTCTAGCGGGAGACAATGAGCAGTTCTTC. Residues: CAWSGLAGDNEQFF.

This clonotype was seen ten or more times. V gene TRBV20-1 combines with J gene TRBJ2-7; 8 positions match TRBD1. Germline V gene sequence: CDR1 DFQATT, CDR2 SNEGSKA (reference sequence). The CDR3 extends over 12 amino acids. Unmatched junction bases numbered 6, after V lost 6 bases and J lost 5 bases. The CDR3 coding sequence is TGCAGTGCACAAGACAGGGGCCACGAGCAGTACTTC. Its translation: CSAQDRGHEQYF.

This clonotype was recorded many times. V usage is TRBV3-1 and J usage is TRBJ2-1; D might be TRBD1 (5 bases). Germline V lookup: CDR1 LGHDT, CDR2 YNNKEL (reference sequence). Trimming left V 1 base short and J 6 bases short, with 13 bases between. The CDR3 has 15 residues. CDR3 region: CASSQGWGQGNEQFF. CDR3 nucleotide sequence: TGTGCCAGCAGCCAAGGTTGGGGCCAGGGCAATGAGCAGTTCTTC.